This T cell receptor beta chain appears in the sequencing data of a study of response to subunit inactivated influenza vaccine. The study, taken as a whole, reports: There was a suggestion from the authors that each seasonal influenza vaccination recruits few new T cells.

From germline, CDR1 is LNHNV and CDR2 YYDKDF (reference sequence). The germline V and J ends were trimmed by 0 bases and 1 base, with 6 bases remaining between them. This CDR3 contains 14 residues. TCRdb recomputed calls from the RT-PCR reads with MiXCR, one row per CDR3 protein. The data hold 610,000 or so distinct CDR3 sequences, with roughly 15% observed a single time. Regarding this clonotype: The antigen is undetermined.

The sequence was obtained from a man aged 50 or older who received an inactivated influenza vaccine. Sequenced material: PBMCs from blood, taken 11 to 12 days after vaccination. This rearrangement joins TRBV15 to TRBJ1-1, with D unresolved. The CDR3 bases are TGTGCCACCAGCAGAGATCCGCAGAACACTGAAGCTTTCTTT. This gives the protein CATSRDPQNTEAFF.